This entry concerns a single T cell receptor (beta chain). Its cognate antigen has yet to be identified. No much larger clonotype is one base removed from it; base qualities were not supplied. Relative to germline, V is missing 2 bases and J is missing 4 bases, with 4 bases of the junction outside any gene match. CDR1 is given as MNHEY and CDR2 as SVGAGI, both from the germline V gene. Taken from cysteine to phenylalanine, the CDR3 has 15 residues. The DNA shown is the 45-base CDR3, in frame from base 1. Each collaborating institution followed its own protocols to collect whole blood in K2EDTA tubes. Collaborator samples were shipped for TCRbeta analysis as frozen whole blood, isolated PBMCs, or DNA extracted from either sample type. This sample was included in a study of blood T cell repertoires in COVID-19 (dated by TCRdb to about 2020). For context, the study as a whole: The collaborator samples originated in the United States, Italy and Spain and spanned the acute and convalescent phases of COVID-19. The prospective study material was composed of cDNA or gDNA derived from T cells, B-cell-depleted T cells, or PBMCs. Subjects who had been exposed to COVID-19, were actively infected with it, or had recovered from it provided the deeply sampled blood TCRbeta repertoires that made up the dataset. The repertoires were released in a freely available public database intended as a resource for research on the immune response to SARS-CoV-2. Samples came from the ongoing ImmuneRACE study (first 160 participants) plus 1,254 subjects from 6 global collaborators. The sample metadata nearly always contained a de-identified subject ID, COVID-19 status, age in years and sex. Where available, HLA class I and class II types were obtained from metadata supplied by the sample provider rather than from assay-based typing.

Broader findings and caveats from the paper: The amount of clinical and demographic metadata varied by source and participant and was provided uncurated.

TCRbeta CDR3 regions were amplified from genomic DNA using the immunoSEQ Assay, a bias-controlled multiplex PCR. Per the original workflow: Within the assay, amplification of reference gene primers was used to estimate how many nucleated cells each sample contained. To quantify the absolute abundance of each unique TCRbeta CDR3 rearrangement, sequence reads were collapsed and filtered. For each sample, productive Simpson clonality was calculated as the square root of Simpson's diversity index across productive rearrangements. Sourced from immuneACCESS, this table was stored by TCRdb with only in-frame sequences that have V and J called. A share of the clones is absent; for the studies checked, an unresolved V gene accounts for under half, and the remainder has no known explanation. The DNA was the basis for D and trimming; V, J and clone size are from that table. For this sample the table gives approximately 84,000 clones, of which roughly 79% were detected only once. The ten largest clonotypes hold under 20% of the sample.

The sample consisted of peripheral blood. This receptor was identified in a human donor in a cohort sampled during active COVID-19. The chain links TRBV6-5 with TRBJ2-1, with 8 bases aligning to TRBD2. The CDR3 region has the sequence CASSYPGGRYNEQFF. In nucleotide form, the sequence is TGTGCCAGCAGTTACCCGGGAGGGCGGTACAATGAGCAGTTCTTC.